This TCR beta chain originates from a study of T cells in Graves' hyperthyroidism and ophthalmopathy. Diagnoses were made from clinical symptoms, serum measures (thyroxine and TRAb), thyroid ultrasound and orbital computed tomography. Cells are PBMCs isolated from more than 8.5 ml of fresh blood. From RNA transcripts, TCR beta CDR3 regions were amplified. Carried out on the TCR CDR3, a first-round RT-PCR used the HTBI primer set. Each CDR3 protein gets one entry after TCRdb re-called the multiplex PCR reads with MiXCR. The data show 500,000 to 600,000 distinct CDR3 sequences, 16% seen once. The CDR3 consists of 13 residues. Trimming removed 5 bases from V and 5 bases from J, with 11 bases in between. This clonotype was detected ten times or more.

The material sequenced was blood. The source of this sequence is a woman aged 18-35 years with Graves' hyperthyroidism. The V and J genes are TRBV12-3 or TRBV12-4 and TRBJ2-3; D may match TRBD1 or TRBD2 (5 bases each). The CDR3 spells CASSPGRRDTQYF. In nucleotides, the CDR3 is TGTGCCAGCAGTCCGGGACGGAGAGATACGCAGTATTTT.